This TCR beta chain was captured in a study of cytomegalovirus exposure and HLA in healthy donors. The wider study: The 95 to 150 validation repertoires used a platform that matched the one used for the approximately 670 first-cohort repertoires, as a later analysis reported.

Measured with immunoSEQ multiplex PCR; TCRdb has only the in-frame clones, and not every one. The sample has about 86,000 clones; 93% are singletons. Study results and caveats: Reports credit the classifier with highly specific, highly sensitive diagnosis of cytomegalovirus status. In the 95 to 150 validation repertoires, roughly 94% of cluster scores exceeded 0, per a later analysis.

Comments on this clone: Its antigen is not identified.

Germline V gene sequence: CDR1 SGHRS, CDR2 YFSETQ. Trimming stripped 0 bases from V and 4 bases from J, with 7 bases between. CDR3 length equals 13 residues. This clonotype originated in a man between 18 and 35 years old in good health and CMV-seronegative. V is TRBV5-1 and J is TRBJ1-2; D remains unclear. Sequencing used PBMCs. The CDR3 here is CASSLETSYGYTF. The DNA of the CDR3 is TGCGCCAGCAGCTTGGAAACAAGCTATGGCTACACCTTC.